What follows describes a single T cell receptor beta chain. Its antigen is currently unknown. These data come from a study of blood T cells in healthy people across ages. Whole-study findings and limits: Estimates of diversity drawn from one million T cells were considered underestimates.

A J-beta primer mix and a sample-barcoded 5' primer were used in a second PCR of about 6 to 12 cycles. Carrying 12 random nucleotides, a template-switch adaptor labeled each individual cDNA molecule. TCRdb independently ran MiXCR on the 5' RACE reads; one entry per CDR3 protein. This sample yields more than 1,400,000 distinct CDR3 sequences, of which roughly 45% are seen a single time; 7.9% belongs to the top ten. The V end was cut by 1 base, the J end by 3 bases, with 13 bases between. CDR1 SGHNT and CDR2 YYREEE come from the germline V gene (reference sequence). The CDR3 consists of 15 residues. Each individual donor underwent a draw of roughly 10 milliliters of peripheral blood. Total RNA, at least 5 micrograms per sample, came from PBMCs.

This TCR was recovered from a woman under 30 in good health. The sequenced material came from blood. V usage is TRBV5-4 and J usage is TRBJ1-2; weak D call: TRBD1 (5 bases). CDR3 region: CASSLRQGVDYGYTF. The DNA for the CDR3 is TGTGCCAGCAGCTTGAGGCAGGGCGTAGACTATGGCTACACCTTC. The variable domain in full, completed from reference TRBV5-4 and TRBJ1-2, reads ETGVTQSPTHLIKTRGQQVTLRCSSQSGHNTVSWYQQALGQGPQFIFQYYREEENGRGNFPPRFSGLQFPNYSSELNVNALELDDSALYLCASSLRQGVDYGYTFGSGTRLTVV.